The source of this T cell receptor beta chain is a study of shared clonotypes between healthy human individuals. Naive CD8 cells lacked CD45RO and underwent positive selection for CCR7, leaving out terminally differentiated effector memory CD45RA+ cells. The protocol was immunoSEQ multiplex PCR, while the TCRdb copy is restricted to in-frame clones and leaves out a portion. The table includes about 820,000 clones, 80% to 95% detected once. The sequencing sample was made of naive CD8+ T cells sorted from blood. The TCR sequence derives from a man aged 25-40 years in good health.

In DNA form, the CDR3 reads TGTGCCAGTAGTAGAGACACAAACCCCTACGAGCAGTACTTC. Translating it yields CASSRDTNPYEQYF. The chain employs TRBV19 and TRBJ2-7; no definite D call. From germline, CDR1 is LNHDA and CDR2 SQIVND (reference sequence). V was cut by 4 bases and J by 2 bases, with 12 bases left in between. The CDR3 is 14 amino acids.